This T cell receptor (beta chain) was documented in a study of metastatic and nonmetastatic thyroid tumors. On the study more broadly: Repertoires from malignant and benign thyroid patients were compared across blood and tumor or nodule tissue.

Not a single patient had been given any form of treatment at any point before undergoing thyroid surgery. Study-level findings and limits: The reported finding was significantly higher TCR beta diversity in malignant thyroid tumors relative to benign nodules, in blood and tumor.

As handled by the study authors: For papillary thyroid cancer, a distant-metastasis classifier was constructed from CDR3 differences observed across clinicopathological groups. TCRdb redid the clone calls on the PCR reads using MiXCR. The V and J calls here are based on TCRdb, not the publication. The sample consists of fewer than 100,000 clones, 14% to 15% of them appearing once. This clone was counted at least ten times. The antigen remains unidentified. This TCR was sampled from a female donor with papillary thyroid cancer or a benign thyroid nodule (not recorded which). Some clones in this sample may be carry-over from other donors' samples. Specimen: blood.

CDR3 sequence reads: CASSQDRGYNEQFF. The DNA of the CDR3 is TGTGCCAGCAGCCAAGACAGGGGTTACAATGAGCAGTTCTTC. The V call is TRBV3-1, the J call TRBJ2-1; a possible D gene is TRBD1 (6 bases). This CDR3 is built from 14 residues. Germline CDR1 and CDR2: LGHDT and YNNKEL (reference sequence). Trimming left V 0 bases short and J 4 bases short, with 7 bases between.